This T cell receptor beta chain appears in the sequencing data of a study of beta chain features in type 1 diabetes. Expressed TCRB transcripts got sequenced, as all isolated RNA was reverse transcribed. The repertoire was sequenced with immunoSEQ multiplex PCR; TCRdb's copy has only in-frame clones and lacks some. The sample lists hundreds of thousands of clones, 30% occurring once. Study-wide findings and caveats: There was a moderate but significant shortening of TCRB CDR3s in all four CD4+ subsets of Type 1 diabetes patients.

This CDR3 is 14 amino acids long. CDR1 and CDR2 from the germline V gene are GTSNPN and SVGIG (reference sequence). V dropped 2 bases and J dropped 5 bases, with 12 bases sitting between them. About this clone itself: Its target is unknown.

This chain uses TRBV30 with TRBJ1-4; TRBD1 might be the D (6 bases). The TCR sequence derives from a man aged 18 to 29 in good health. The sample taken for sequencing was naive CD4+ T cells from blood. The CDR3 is CAWSSGGGNEKLFF. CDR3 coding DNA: TGTGCCTGGAGTTCAGGAGGGGGGAATGAAAAACTGTTTTTT.